Listed below are T cell receptor beta chains from one sample, sequenced in a study of early T cells in non-severe SARS-CoV-2 infection. TCRdb analysed the 5' RACE reads with MiXCR anew, one entry per CDR3 protein. The sample yields more than 50,000 distinct CDR3 sequences, approximately 12% seen once. This material consisted of whole blood, taken at baseline. All receptors derive from an adult who was a healthcare worker with PCR-confirmed SARS-CoV-2 infection or an uninfected control (not recorded which). Both conserved end residues are part of each CDR3. Fields, in order: D gene, V gene, J gene, clone size, CDR3 DNA, CDR3 protein. A D gene is named only where the DNA matches it firmly. Expanded clones are given a class, and other clones once, few, many or no size at all.

d_gene: TRBD2; v_gene: TRBV7-2; j_gene: TRBJ2-1; abundance: many; CDR3nt: TGTGCCAGCAGCTTAGCCTATAGCGGGAGGTCGAATGAGCAGTTCTTC; CDR3aa: CASSLAYSGRSNEQFF
d_gene: .; v_gene: TRBV18; j_gene: TRBJ2-5; abundance: few; CDR3nt: TGTGCCAGCTCATACGGGTTCCAAGAGACCCAGTACTTC; CDR3aa: CASSYGFQETQYF
d_gene: .; v_gene: TRBV7-3; j_gene: TRBJ1-6; abundance: .; CDR3nt: TGTGCCAGCAGCTTAGCGGCCGGCCGATCACCCCTCCACTTT; CDR3aa: CASSLAAGRSPLHF
d_gene: .; v_gene: TRBV6-6; j_gene: TRBJ2-7; abundance: few; CDR3nt: TGTGCCAGCAGTTCGCCGGGCCTGGACGAGCAGTACTTC; CDR3aa: CASSSPGLDEQYF
d_gene: .; v_gene: TRBV11-2; j_gene: TRBJ2-5; abundance: many; CDR3nt: TGTGCCAGCAGCTTAATGGCCCTGTCGGGAGTGAACCAAGAGACCCAGTACTTC; CDR3aa: CASSLMALSGVNQETQYF
d_gene: TRBD2; v_gene: TRBV28; j_gene: TRBJ2-1; abundance: few; CDR3nt: TGTGCCAGCCTCAAGAGGCGGGAGAACAATGAGCAGTTCTTC; CDR3aa: CASLKRRENNEQFF
d_gene: .; v_gene: TRBV6-1; j_gene: TRBJ2-5; abundance: many; CDR3nt: TGTGCCAGCAAACAGGACCCCCAAGAGACCCAGTACTTC; CDR3aa: CASKQDPQETQYF
d_gene: .; v_gene: TRBV3-1; j_gene: TRBJ2-6; abundance: few; CDR3nt: TGTGCCAGCAGCCAAGATGGGACCGAAACTGGGGCCAACGTCCTGACTTTC; CDR3aa: CASSQDGTETGANVLTF
d_gene: TRBD2; v_gene: TRBV9; j_gene: TRBJ2-7; abundance: .; CDR3nt: TGTGCCAGCAGCCCCGGGGACTACCTGGGCTTTGTGAAGCAGTACTTC; CDR3aa: CASSPGDYLGFVKQYF
d_gene: TRBD2; v_gene: TRBV12-3/TRBV12-4; j_gene: TRBJ2-2; abundance: many; CDR3nt: TGTGCCAGCAGTGAAGGACTAGCGGGAGCCGGGGAGCTGTTTTTT; CDR3aa: CASSEGLAGAGELFF
d_gene: .; v_gene: TRBV28; j_gene: TRBJ2-3; abundance: once; CDR3nt: TGTGCCAGCAGGGTAGGAGCCAGGGACACAGATACGCAGTATTTT; CDR3aa: CASRVGARDTDTQYF
d_gene: .; v_gene: TRBV6-2/TRBV6-3; j_gene: TRBJ1-2; abundance: few; CDR3nt: TGTGCCAGCAACTCACCCCCGTCCGAATATGGCTACACCTTC; CDR3aa: CASNSPPSEYGYTF
d_gene: TRBD1; v_gene: TRBV27; j_gene: TRBJ2-1; abundance: .; CDR3nt: TGTGCCAGCAGTTTAAGAAGGGACAGGGCACTCCATGAGCAGTTCTTC; CDR3aa: CASSLRRDRALHEQFF
d_gene: TRBD2; v_gene: TRBV20-1; j_gene: TRBJ2-5; abundance: few; CDR3nt: TGCAGTGCTAGTATCGAGCGGGAGATCGCCGAGACCCAGTACTTC; CDR3aa: CSASIEREIAETQYF
d_gene: TRBD2; v_gene: TRBV20-1; j_gene: TRBJ2-7; abundance: .; CDR3nt: TGCAGTGTCACCGGCGGGACTAGCTACGAGCAGTACTTC; CDR3aa: CSVTGGTSYEQYF
d_gene: .; v_gene: TRBV19; j_gene: TRBJ1-5; abundance: .; CDR3nt: TGTGCCAGTAGTAGAGGTACAGGGAATAGCAATCAGCCCCAGCATTTT; CDR3aa: CASSRGTGNSNQPQHF
d_gene: .; v_gene: TRBV6-2/TRBV6-3; j_gene: TRBJ2-1; abundance: few; CDR3nt: TGTGCCAGCAGCCCGTGGAGCGGAGGGGTCTACAATGAGCAGTTCTTC; CDR3aa: CASSPWSGGVYNEQFF
d_gene: .; v_gene: TRBV20-1; j_gene: TRBJ1-5; abundance: .; CDR3nt: TGCAGTGCGCACGGAGGGGATCAGCCCCAGCATTTT; CDR3aa: CSAHGGDQPQHF
d_gene: TRBD1; v_gene: TRBV19; j_gene: TRBJ1-5; abundance: once; CDR3nt: TGTGCCAGTATGGAACAGGGGGCTCAGCCCCAGCATTTT; CDR3aa: CASMEQGAQPQHF
d_gene: .; v_gene: TRBV5-1; j_gene: TRBJ2-3; abundance: once; CDR3nt: TGCGCCAGCAGCCCCAGTGGGCAGCGATCCACAGATACGCAGTATTTT; CDR3aa: CASSPSGQRSTDTQYF
d_gene: TRBD2; v_gene: TRBV6-5; j_gene: TRBJ2-7; abundance: .; CDR3nt: TGTGCCAGCATTAAGAGCGGGAGCTACGAGCAGTACTTC; CDR3aa: CASIKSGSYEQYF
d_gene: .; v_gene: TRBV3-1; j_gene: TRBJ2-3; abundance: .; CDR3nt: TGTGCCAGCAGCCAAGATTGGGGGCGCCCAGATACGCAGTATTTT; CDR3aa: CASSQDWGRPDTQYF
d_gene: .; v_gene: TRBV10-1; j_gene: TRBJ1-1; abundance: few; CDR3nt: TGCGCCAGCAGTGTCAGTCGGGGGGGGACTGAAGCTTTCTTT; CDR3aa: CASSVSRGGTEAFF
d_gene: TRBD1; v_gene: TRBV5-4; j_gene: TRBJ2-6; abundance: many; CDR3nt: TGTGCCAGCAGATTGACAGGGGCTGGGGCCAACGTCCTGACTTTC; CDR3aa: CASRLTGAGANVLTF
d_gene: .; v_gene: TRBV5-6; j_gene: TRBJ1-6; abundance: .; CDR3nt: TGTGCCAGCAGCCCCCGGGGGGGGGCTTTACGGAATTCACCCCTCCACTTT; CDR3aa: CASSPRGGALRNSPLHF
d_gene: .; v_gene: TRBV10-3; j_gene: TRBJ2-2; abundance: few; CDR3nt: TGTGCCATCAGTGAAGGTCAGCTAAACACCGGGGAGCTGTTTTTT; CDR3aa: CAISEGQLNTGELFF
d_gene: .; v_gene: TRBV2; j_gene: TRBJ1-1; abundance: .; CDR3nt: TGTGCCAGCAGTGAACGCGAGGGATCAGCTTTCTTT; CDR3aa: CASSEREGSAFF
d_gene: .; v_gene: TRBV4-1; j_gene: TRBJ2-7; abundance: many; CDR3nt: TGCGCCAGCAGCGGGGACCTTTCCTACGAGCAGTACTTC; CDR3aa: CASSGDLSYEQYF
d_gene: TRBD2; v_gene: TRBV7-3; j_gene: TRBJ2-1; abundance: few; CDR3nt: TGTGCCAGCAGCTTATGGGCTCGAGGACTAGCGGGTAGCTATGAGCAGTTCTTC; CDR3aa: CASSLWARGLAGSYEQFF
d_gene: TRBD1; v_gene: TRBV20-1; j_gene: TRBJ2-7; abundance: few; CDR3nt: TGCAGTGCTAGAGATCCTGAGACAGGGGGCCTCGAGCAGTACTTC; CDR3aa: CSARDPETGGLEQYF
d_gene: TRBD1; v_gene: TRBV7-2; j_gene: TRBJ2-3; abundance: few; CDR3nt: TGTGCCAGCAGCTTAGCCGGACAGGGGGCTAAAGATACGCAGTATTTT; CDR3aa: CASSLAGQGAKDTQYF
d_gene: .; v_gene: TRBV12-3/TRBV12-4; j_gene: TRBJ2-7; abundance: .; CDR3nt: TGTGCCAGCAGTTACCAGCAGGGGCACTACGAGCAGTACTTC; CDR3aa: CASSYQQGHYEQYF
d_gene: TRBD1; v_gene: TRBV4-3; j_gene: TRBJ2-1; abundance: few; CDR3nt: TGCGCCAGCAGCCAGGGACAGGAAGCCTACAATGAGCAGTTCTTC; CDR3aa: CASSQGQEAYNEQFF
d_gene: .; v_gene: TRBV7-9; j_gene: TRBJ2-5; abundance: .; CDR3nt: TGTGCCAGCAGCTTACGGGCCCCCGCCCAAGAGACCCAGTACTTC; CDR3aa: CASSLRAPAQETQYF
d_gene: TRBD2; v_gene: TRBV6-2/TRBV6-3; j_gene: TRBJ2-7; abundance: few; CDR3nt: TGTGCCAGCAGTTACGGACTAGCTCTGTCCTACGAGCAGTACTTC; CDR3aa: CASSYGLALSYEQYF
d_gene: .; v_gene: TRBV20-1; j_gene: TRBJ2-1; abundance: .; CDR3nt: TGCAGTGCTACACGACTAGGCCGCAATGAGCAGTTCTTC; CDR3aa: CSATRLGRNEQFF
d_gene: TRBD1; v_gene: TRBV19; j_gene: TRBJ2-7; abundance: few; CDR3nt: TGTGCCAGTAGTATGTCCGGGACAGGGGGCTACGAGCAGTACTTC; CDR3aa: CASSMSGTGGYEQYF
d_gene: .; v_gene: TRBV6-6; j_gene: TRBJ1-5; abundance: .; CDR3nt: TGTGCCAGCAGTTACTTCAGGGGCGATCAGCCCCAGCATTTT; CDR3aa: CASSYFRGDQPQHF
d_gene: .; v_gene: TRBV11-2; j_gene: TRBJ2-1; abundance: few; CDR3nt: TGTGCCAGCAGCCGTTACGGGGGAAGCTCCTACAATGAGCAGTTCTTC; CDR3aa: CASSRYGGSSYNEQFF
d_gene: .; v_gene: TRBV7-2; j_gene: TRBJ2-2; abundance: many; CDR3nt: TGTGCCAGCAGCTTACACTCGAACACCGGGGAGCTGTTTTTT; CDR3aa: CASSLHSNTGELFF
d_gene: .; v_gene: TRBV4-1; j_gene: TRBJ2-4; abundance: many; CDR3nt: TGCGCCAGCAGCCAAGTCGAAGGGGACATTCAGTACTTC; CDR3aa: CASSQVEGDIQYF
d_gene: .; v_gene: TRBV7-9; j_gene: TRBJ1-5; abundance: few; CDR3nt: TGTGCCAGCAGCTTAGAGAATAGCAATCAGCCCCAGCATTTT; CDR3aa: CASSLENSNQPQHF
d_gene: .; v_gene: TRBV20-1; j_gene: TRBJ2-3; abundance: .; CDR3nt: TGCAGTGCTACAACCTTGGGAAGGGAGAGGGGGACAGATACGCAGTATTTT; CDR3aa: CSATTLGRERGTDTQYF
d_gene: TRBD2; v_gene: TRBV11-2; j_gene: TRBJ2-3; abundance: .; CDR3nt: TGTGCCAGCAGCTTGGCGGGAGGGTTCCAAACAGATACGCAGTATTTT; CDR3aa: CASSLAGGFQTDTQYF
d_gene: TRBD1; v_gene: TRBV6-2/TRBV6-3; j_gene: TRBJ2-1; abundance: few; CDR3nt: TGTGCCAGCAGTTCCCGCCGGACAGGGCGGAACAATGAGCAGTTCTTC; CDR3aa: CASSSRRTGRNNEQFF
d_gene: .; v_gene: TRBV28; j_gene: TRBJ2-5; abundance: .; CDR3nt: TGTGCCAGCAGTGAACTGAACGGGTTCCGGGCCGCGGCCCAGTACTTC; CDR3aa: CASSELNGFRAAAQYF
d_gene: TRBD2; v_gene: TRBV6-2/TRBV6-3; j_gene: TRBJ2-1; abundance: .; CDR3nt: TGTGCCAGCAGTTTCTCCGGGACTAGGATACAGAGCTCCTACAATGAGCAGTTCTTC; CDR3aa: CASSFSGTRIQSSYNEQFF
d_gene: .; v_gene: TRBV28; j_gene: TRBJ2-7; abundance: many; CDR3nt: TGTGCCAGCAGTCCCGGACAGACCTACGAGCAGTACTTC; CDR3aa: CASSPGQTYEQYF
d_gene: TRBD1; v_gene: TRBV12-3/TRBV12-4; j_gene: TRBJ1-2; abundance: many; CDR3nt: TGTGCCAGCAGCCCGGGACAGAACTATGGCTACACCTTC; CDR3aa: CASSPGQNYGYTF
d_gene: .; v_gene: TRBV27; j_gene: TRBJ2-7; abundance: .; CDR3nt: TGTGCCAGCAGCAAGGGGGGGATCCTCGAGCAGTACTTC; CDR3aa: CASSKGGILEQYF
d_gene: .; v_gene: TRBV3-1; j_gene: TRBJ1-5; abundance: many; CDR3nt: TGTGCCAGCAGCCCGGCAGGGGCTAGCAATCAGCCCCAGCATTTT; CDR3aa: CASSPAGASNQPQHF
d_gene: TRBD1; v_gene: TRBV6-4; j_gene: TRBJ2-1; abundance: few; CDR3nt: TGTGCCAGCAGCCAGGACAGGGGACTCTACAATGAGCAGTTCTTC; CDR3aa: CASSQDRGLYNEQFF
d_gene: TRBD1; v_gene: TRBV28; j_gene: TRBJ1-1; abundance: few; CDR3nt: TGTGCCAGCGGGGTGGGACAGGGGGTGCGAGAAGCTTTCTTT; CDR3aa: CASGVGQGVREAFF
d_gene: .; v_gene: TRBV18; j_gene: TRBJ1-5; abundance: many; CDR3nt: TGTGCCAGCTCACCGGGGGGGCCAGGGCAGCCCCAGCATTTT; CDR3aa: CASSPGGPGQPQHF
d_gene: .; v_gene: TRBV18; j_gene: TRBJ1-5; abundance: few; CDR3nt: TGTGCCAGCTCACCAAATAGAGACGCACAGCCCCAGCATTTT; CDR3aa: CASSPNRDAQPQHF